This TCR beta chain appears in the sequencing data of a study of blood T cell repertoires in COVID-19 (TCRdb year 2020). Concerning the study at large: Samples covering the acute and convalescent phases of COVID-19 were provided by collaborators in the United States, Italy and Spain. The material from the prospective study consisted of cDNA or gDNA derived from T cells, B-cell-depleted T cells, or PBMCs. Deeply sampled blood TCRbeta repertoires from subjects exposed to, actively infected with, or recovered from COVID-19 were included in the dataset. A freely available public database, intended as a resource for researchers studying the immune response to SARS-CoV-2, is where the repertoires were released. The samples were drawn from the first 160 participants of the ongoing ImmuneRACE study and from roughly 1,300 subjects provided by 6 global collaborators. Nearly every sample came with metadata listing a de-identified subject ID, COVID-19 status, age in years and sex. Where available, HLA class I and class II types were taken from metadata supplied by the sample provider and were not determined by assay-based typing.

As concerns this clone: Its antigen remains unidentified. The record has no base qualities; no much larger clone is one base away.

TCRbeta CDR3 regions were amplified from genomic DNA using the immunoSEQ Assay, a bias-controlled multiplex PCR. In the original analysis: Nucleated cell counts per sample were estimated from amplification of reference gene primers within the assay. To quantify the absolute abundance of each unique TCRbeta CDR3 rearrangement, sequence reads were collapsed and filtered. For each sample, productive Simpson clonality was calculated by taking the square root of Simpson's diversity index across productive rearrangements. The immuneACCESS repertoire file appears here via TCRdb, limited to in-frame rearrangements. These files lack a portion of the clones; in checked studies, under half of the deficit traces to unresolved V genes, and the cause of the others is not known. That table supplies the V and J calls and clone size; D and trimming were determined from the DNA. The sample contains about 520,000 clones, roughly 88% of them found a single time. The ten top clones hold 3% to 3.5% of the sample.

Each collaborating institution followed its own protocols to collect whole blood in K2EDTA tubes. For TCRbeta analysis, collaborator samples were shipped as frozen whole blood, as isolated PBMCs, or as DNA extracted from either sample type. Spanning cysteine to phenylalanine, the CDR3 consists of 13 amino acids. Of the read, only the CDR3 DNA is kept; its 39 bases are in frame from base 1. The germline V gene (reference sequence) gives CDR1 as SGHKS and CDR2 as YYEKEE. Between the V and J ends, shortened by 4 bases and 3 bases respectively, the junction contains 9 bases. Overall results and qualifications from the work: Clinical and demographic metadata were provided uncurated, with the amount varying by source and participant.

This sequence was found in a human donor in a cohort sampled during active COVID-19. Sequenced: peripheral blood. The chain links TRBV5-5 with TRBJ2-3; the D gene is perhaps TRBD1, from 5 matching bases. The DNA reads TGTGCCAGCAGCCCCGCAGGGACAGATACGCAGTATTTT. This sequence encodes CASSPAGTDTQYF.